This T cell receptor beta chain stems from a study of blood T cell repertoires in COVID-19. Study at large: Spain, Italy and the United States supplied samples that represented acute and convalescent COVID-19. T cells, B-cell-depleted T cells, or PBMCs provided the cDNA or gDNA that served as material.

In the study's own analysis: Using reference gene primer amplification, nucleated cell counts were estimated. Repertoires were generated with immunoSEQ multiplex PCR, while TCRdb's copy carries only in-frame clones and drops some. V and J calls and clone size come straight from that table; D and trimming were deduced from the DNA. The sample has 340,000 or so clones; approximately 82% are singletons. Looked up from germline, CDR1 is MNHEY and CDR2 is SVGEGT. V was trimmed by 5 bases and J by 8 bases, leaving 21 bases between them. The CDR3 is 15 residues long. Material: peripheral blood. This chain uses TRBV6-2 or TRBV6-3 with TRBJ1-1, with D unresolved. This receptor was identified in a man in his thirties or forties with active or convalescent COVID-19. The CDR3 DNA follows: TGTGCCAGCAGTCCCGGACGGGAGGTGGAGTACGAAGCTTTCTTT. It translates to CASSPGREVEYEAFF.